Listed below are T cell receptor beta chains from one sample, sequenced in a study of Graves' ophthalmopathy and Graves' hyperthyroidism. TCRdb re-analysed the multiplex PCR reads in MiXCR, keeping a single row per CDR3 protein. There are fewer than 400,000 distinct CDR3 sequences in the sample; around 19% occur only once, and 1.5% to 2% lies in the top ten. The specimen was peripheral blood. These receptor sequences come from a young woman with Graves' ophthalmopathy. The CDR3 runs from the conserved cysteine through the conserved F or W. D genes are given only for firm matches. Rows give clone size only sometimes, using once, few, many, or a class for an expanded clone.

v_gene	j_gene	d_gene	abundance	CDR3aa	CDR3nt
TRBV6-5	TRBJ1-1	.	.	CASSYGAPNTEAFF	TGTGCCAGCAGTTACGGGGCACCGAACACTGAAGCTTTCTTT
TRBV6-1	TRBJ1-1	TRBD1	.	CASGIDRGGFEAFF	TGTGCCAGCGGGATAGACAGGGGCGGCTTCGAAGCTTTCTTT
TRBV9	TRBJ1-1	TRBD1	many	CASSVTGVMNTEAFF	TGTGCCAGCAGCGTTACAGGGGTGATGAACACTGAAGCTTTCTTT
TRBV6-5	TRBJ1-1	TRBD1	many	CASTERGPVTEAFF	TGTGCCAGCACCGAAAGGGGGCCGGTCACTGAAGCTTTCTTT
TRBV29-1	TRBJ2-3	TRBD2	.	CSVGGAGGVADTQYF	TGCAGCGTTGGGGGAGCGGGAGGCGTTGCAGATACGCAGTATTTT
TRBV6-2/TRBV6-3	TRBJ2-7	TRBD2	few	CASSYYGGNYEQYF	TGTGCCAGCAGTTACTACGGGGGGAACTACGAGCAGTACTTC
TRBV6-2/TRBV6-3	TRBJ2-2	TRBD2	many	CASRGGSTGELFF	TGTGCCAGCCGGGGGGGGAGCACCGGGGAGCTGTTTTTT
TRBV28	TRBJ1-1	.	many	CASSPRTNTEAFF	TGTGCCAGCAGTCCCCGAACGAACACTGAAGCTTTCTTT
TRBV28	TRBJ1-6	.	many	CASSSPPGGDSYNSPLHF	TGTGCCAGCAGTTCCCCCCCGGGGGGGGACTCCTATAATTCACCCCTCCACTTT
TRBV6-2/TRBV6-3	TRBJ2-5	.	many	CASSYEASHHQETQYF	TGTGCCAGCAGTTACGAGGCTAGCCACCACCAAGAGACCCAGTACTTC
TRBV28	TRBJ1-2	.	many	CASTGTYGYTF	TGTGCCTCCACAGGGACCTATGGCTACACCTTC
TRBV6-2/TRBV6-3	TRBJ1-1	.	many	CASSPPWVYTEAFF	TGTGCCAGCAGTCCCCCATGGGTGTACACTGAAGCTTTCTTT
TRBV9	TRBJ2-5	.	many	CASSMTGPETQYF	TGTGCCAGCAGCATGACCGGGCCAGAGACCCAGTACTTC
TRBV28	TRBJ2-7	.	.	CASRAHDSSYEQYF	TGTGCCAGCAGGGCACATGATAGCTCCTACGAGCAGTACTTC
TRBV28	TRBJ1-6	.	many	CASRAPRGYSPLHF	TGTGCCAGCAGAGCACCCCGGGGGTATTCACCCCTCCACTTT
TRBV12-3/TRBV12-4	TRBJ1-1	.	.	CASYTGWQNTEAFF	TGTGCCAGCTATACCGGGTGGCAAAACACTGAAGCTTTCTTT
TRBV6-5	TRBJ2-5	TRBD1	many	CASSWGQGATETQYF	TGTGCCAGCAGTTGGGGGCAGGGGGCAACGGAGACCCAGTACTTC
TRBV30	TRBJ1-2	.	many	CAWYRATRHYGYTF	TGTGCCTGGTACAGGGCAACCCGACACTATGGCTACACCTTC
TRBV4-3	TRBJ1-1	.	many	CASSQDGVNTEAFF	TGCGCCAGCAGCCAAGACGGAGTGAACACTGAAGCTTTCTTT
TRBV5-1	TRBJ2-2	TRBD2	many	CASTAGGSQFANTGELFF	TGCGCCAGCACCGCGGGAGGGTCCCAGTTCGCGAACACCGGGGAGCTGTTTTTT
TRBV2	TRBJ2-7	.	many	CACRVWLGNEQYF	TGTGCCTGCAGGGTGTGGTTGGGTAACGAGCAGTACTTC
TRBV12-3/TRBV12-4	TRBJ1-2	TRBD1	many	CASRVRGTGEIGYTF	TGTGCCAGCAGAGTAAGGGGGACAGGGGAGATTGGCTACACCTTC
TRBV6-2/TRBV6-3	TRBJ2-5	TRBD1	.	CASSAPTRGQSQYF	TGTGCCAGCAGCGCTCCTACAAGGGGGCAGTCCCAGTACTTC
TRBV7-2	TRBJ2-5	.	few	CASSLEGQQTQYF	TGTGCCAGCAGCTTAGAGGGACAACAGACCCAGTACTTC
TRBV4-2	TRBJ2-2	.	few	CASSRHHLGQNTGELFF	TGTGCCAGCAGCCGCCACCACCTGGGCCAGAACACCGGGGAGCTGTTTTTT
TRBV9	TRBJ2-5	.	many	CASSGGRSQETQYF	TGTGCCAGCAGCGGCGGACGAAGCCAAGAGACCCAGTACTTC
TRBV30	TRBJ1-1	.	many	CAWSGVGTALTTEAFF	TGTGCCTGGAGTGGGGTTGGCACGGCCTTGACCACTGAAGCTTTCTTT
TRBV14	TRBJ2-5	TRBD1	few	CASSLRQGDGETQYF	TGTGCCAGCAGCCTAAGACAGGGGGACGGAGAGACCCAGTACTTC
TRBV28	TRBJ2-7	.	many	CASSLRVTHMYEQYF	TGTGCCAGCAGTTTGCGGGTAACCCACATGTACGAGCAGTACTTC
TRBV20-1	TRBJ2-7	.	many	CSARPSDSYEQYF	TGCAGTGCTAGACCCTCGGACTCCTACGAGCAGTACTTC
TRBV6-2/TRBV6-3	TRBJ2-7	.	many	CASRGGGSYEQYF	TGTGCCAGCAGAGGCGGAGGCTCCTACGAGCAGTACTTC
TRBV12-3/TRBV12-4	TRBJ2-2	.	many	CASSLQGPGELFF	TGTGCCAGCAGTTTACAAGGTCCCGGGGAGCTGTTTTTT
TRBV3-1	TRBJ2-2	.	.	CASSQPKTGELFF	TGTGCCAGCAGCCAACCTAAGACCGGGGAGCTGTTTTTT
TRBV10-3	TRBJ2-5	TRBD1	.	CAISGTGPRETQYF	TGTGCCATCAGTGGGACAGGACCCCGGGAGACCCAGTACTTC
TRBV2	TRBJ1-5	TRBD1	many	CASRDKTGPGQPQHF	TGTGCCAGCAGGGACAAGACAGGGCCGGGTCAGCCCCAGCATTTT
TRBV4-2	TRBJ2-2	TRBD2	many	CASSHSEGLAGGEDTGELFF	TGTGCCAGCAGCCATTCCGAAGGACTAGCGGGGGGAGAGGACACCGGGGAGCTGTTTTTT
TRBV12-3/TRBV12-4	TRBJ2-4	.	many	CASSLWAEKNIQYF	TGTGCCAGCAGTTTATGGGCGGAGAAAAACATTCAGTACTTC
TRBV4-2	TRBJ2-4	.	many	CASSQVTRSLSERAKNIQYF	TGTGCCAGCAGCCAAGTGACCAGATCCCTCTCAGAGAGAGCCAAAAACATTCAGTACTTC
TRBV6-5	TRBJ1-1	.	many	CASSRFQPQNTEAFF	TGTGCCAGCAGTCGATTCCAGCCTCAGAACACTGAAGCTTTCTTT
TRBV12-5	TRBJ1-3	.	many	CASAGGRSGNTIYF	TGTGCTAGTGCGGGGGGCAGGTCTGGAAACACCATATATTTT
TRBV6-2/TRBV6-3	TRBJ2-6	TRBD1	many	CASSYPKGTGGDGANVLTF	TGTGCCAGCAGTTACCCAAAAGGGACAGGGGGCGATGGGGCCAACGTCCTGACTTTC
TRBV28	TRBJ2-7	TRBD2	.	CASSPLDGRVYEQYF	TGTGCCAGCAGTCCCCTCGACGGGAGGGTCTACGAGCAGTACTTC
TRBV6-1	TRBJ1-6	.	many	CASSGTLGGSSYNSPLHF	TGTGCCAGCAGTGGGACACTTGGGGGGAGCTCCTATAATTCACCCCTCCACTTT
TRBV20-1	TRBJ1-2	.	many	CSVPEGYTF	TGCAGTGTTCCGGAGGGCTACACCTTC
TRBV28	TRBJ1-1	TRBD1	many	CASSEDPRGANTEAFF	TGTGCCAGCAGTGAAGATCCCAGGGGGGCGAACACTGAAGCTTTCTTT
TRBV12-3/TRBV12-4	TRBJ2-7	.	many	CASSGRPPYEQYF	TGTGCCAGCAGCGGAAGGCCCCCCTACGAGCAGTACTTC
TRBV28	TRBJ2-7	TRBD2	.	CASSPLAAPYEQYF	TGTGCCAGCAGTCCGCTAGCGGCCCCGTACGAGCAGTACTTC
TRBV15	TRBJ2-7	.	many	CATSRDRGHPGFLYEQYF	TGTGCCACCAGCAGAGATAGGGGCCACCCGGGGTTTTTATACGAGCAGTACTTC
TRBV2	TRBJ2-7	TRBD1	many	CASSGDRGSYEQYF	TGTGCCAGCAGCGGGGACAGGGGATCCTACGAGCAGTACTTC
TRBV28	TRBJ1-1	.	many	CASSSTGTGKNTEAFF	TGTGCCAGCAGTTCGACCGGGACGGGAAAGAACACTGAAGCTTTCTTT
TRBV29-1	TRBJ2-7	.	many	CSVEVVGIGEQYF	TGCAGCGTTGAAGTAGTAGGGATCGGCGAGCAGTACTTC
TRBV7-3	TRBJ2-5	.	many	CASSLKGFGSQETQYF	TGTGCCAGCAGCTTAAAAGGGTTCGGGTCCCAAGAGACCCAGTACTTC
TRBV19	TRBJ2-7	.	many	CASSMGEYSRYEQYF	TGTGCCAGTAGTATGGGGGAATATTCCCGCTACGAGCAGTACTTC
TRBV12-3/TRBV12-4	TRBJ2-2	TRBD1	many	CASSLATGGGELFF	TGTGCCAGCAGTTTAGCGACAGGGGGCGGGGAGCTGTTTTTT
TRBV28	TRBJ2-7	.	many	CASSFTGLTYEQYF	TGTGCCAGCAGTTTTACAGGGCTTACCTACGAGCAGTACTTC
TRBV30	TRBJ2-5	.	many	CAWSVPAFGGRGQETQYF	TGTGCCTGGAGTGTGCCCGCCTTCGGGGGGAGGGGGCAAGAGACCCAGTACTTC
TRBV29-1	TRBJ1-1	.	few	CSVVSRDAEAFF	TGCAGCGTTGTATCCAGGGATGCTGAAGCTTTCTTT
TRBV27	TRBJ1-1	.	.	CASRRLYLNTEAFF	TGTGCCAGCAGAAGACTGTACCTGAACACTGAAGCTTTCTTT
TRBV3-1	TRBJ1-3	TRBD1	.	CASSEGAKSGNTIYF	TGTGCCAGCAGCGAGGGGGCCAAGTCTGGAAACACCATATATTTT
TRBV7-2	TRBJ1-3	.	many	CASSLTFHSGNTIYF	TGTGCCAGCAGCTTAACCTTTCACTCTGGAAACACCATATATTTT